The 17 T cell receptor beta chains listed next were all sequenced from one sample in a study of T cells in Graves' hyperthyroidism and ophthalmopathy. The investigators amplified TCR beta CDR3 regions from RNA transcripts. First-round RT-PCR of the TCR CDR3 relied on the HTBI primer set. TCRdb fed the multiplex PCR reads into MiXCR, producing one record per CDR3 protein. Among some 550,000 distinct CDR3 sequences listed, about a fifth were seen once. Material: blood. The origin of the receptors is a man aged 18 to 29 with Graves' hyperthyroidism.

The CDR3 DNA reads as TGTGCCAGCAGTGCCACCGGGACAGGGGGCAGTAAGGGCTATGGCTACACCTTC. This translates into CASSATGTGGSKGYGYTF. The V call is TRBV12-3 or TRBV12-4, the J call TRBJ1-2; 12 nucleotides agree with TRBD1. After removal of 5 bases from V and 4 bases from J, the junction contained 14 bases not matched to a gene. The CDR3 consists of 18 residues.

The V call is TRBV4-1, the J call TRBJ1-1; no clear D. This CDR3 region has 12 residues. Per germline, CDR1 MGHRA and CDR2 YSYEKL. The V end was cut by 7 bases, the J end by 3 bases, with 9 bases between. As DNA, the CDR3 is TGCGCCAGCAATGACCCGGACACTGAAGCTTTCTTT. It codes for CASNDPDTEAFF.

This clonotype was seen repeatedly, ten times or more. The CDR3 sequence: CASSETSPGQGVYYNSPLHF. The CDR3, as DNA: TGTGCCAGCAGTGAGACCTCTCCGGGTCAGGGGGTATACTATAATTCACCCCTCCACTTT. The rearrangement uses TRBV6-1 and TRBJ1-6; 7 bases align to TRBD1. CDR1 MNHNS and CDR2 SASEGT come from the germline V gene. The CDR3 length is 20 residues. Germline trimming cut 3 bases from V and 3 bases from J; bases unmatched to any gene: 17.

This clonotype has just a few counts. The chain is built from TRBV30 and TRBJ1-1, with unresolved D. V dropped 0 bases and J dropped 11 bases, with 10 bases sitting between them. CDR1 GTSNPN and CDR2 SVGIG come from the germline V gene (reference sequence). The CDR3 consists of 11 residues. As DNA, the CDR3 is TGTGCCTGGAGTGTAATAACGGGGGCTTTCTTT. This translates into CAWSVITGAFF.

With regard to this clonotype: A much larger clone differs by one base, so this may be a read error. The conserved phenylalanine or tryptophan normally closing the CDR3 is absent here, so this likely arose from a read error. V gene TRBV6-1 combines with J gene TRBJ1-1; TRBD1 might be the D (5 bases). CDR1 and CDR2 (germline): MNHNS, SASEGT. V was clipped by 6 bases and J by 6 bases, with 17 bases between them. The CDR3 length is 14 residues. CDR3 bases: TGTGCCAGCAGCCTCGGTCGGGGGATGGCTGAAGCTTTCCTT. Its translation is CASSLGRGMAEAFL.

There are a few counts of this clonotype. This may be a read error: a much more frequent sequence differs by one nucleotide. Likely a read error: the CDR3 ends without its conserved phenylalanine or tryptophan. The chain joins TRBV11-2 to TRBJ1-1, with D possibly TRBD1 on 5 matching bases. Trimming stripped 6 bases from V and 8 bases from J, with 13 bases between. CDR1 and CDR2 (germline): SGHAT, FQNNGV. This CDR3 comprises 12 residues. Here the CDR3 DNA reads TGTGCCAGCAGTGGGGACCAACTCGAAGCTTTCTTG. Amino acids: CASSGDQLEAFL.

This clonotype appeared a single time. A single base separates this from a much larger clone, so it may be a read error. Here the CDR3 reads CASYNAGSNTEAFF. The CDR3 nucleotides read TGTGCCAGCTACAACGCGGGGTCAAACACTGAAGCTTTCTTT. The chain carries TRBV6-2 or TRBV6-3 and TRBJ1-1; the D is unclear. The germline V and J ends were trimmed by 8 bases and 2 bases, with 15 bases remaining between them. The CDR3 spans 14 residues. Germline loops: CDR1 MNHEY, CDR2 SVGEGT.

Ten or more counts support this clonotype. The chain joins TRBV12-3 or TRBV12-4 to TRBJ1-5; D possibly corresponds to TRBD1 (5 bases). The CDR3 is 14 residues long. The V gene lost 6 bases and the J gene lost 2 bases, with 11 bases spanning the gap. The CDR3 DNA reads TGTGCCAGCAGCCCGGGGGGGGGCAATCAGCCCCAGCATTTT. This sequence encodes CASSPGGGNQPQHF.

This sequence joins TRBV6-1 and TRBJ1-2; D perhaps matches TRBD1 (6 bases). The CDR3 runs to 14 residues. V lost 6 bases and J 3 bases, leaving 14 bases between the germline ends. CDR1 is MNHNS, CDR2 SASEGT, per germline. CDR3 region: CASRGGGADYGYTF. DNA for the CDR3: TGTGCCAGCAGAGGTGGGGGCGCGGACTATGGCTACACCTTC.

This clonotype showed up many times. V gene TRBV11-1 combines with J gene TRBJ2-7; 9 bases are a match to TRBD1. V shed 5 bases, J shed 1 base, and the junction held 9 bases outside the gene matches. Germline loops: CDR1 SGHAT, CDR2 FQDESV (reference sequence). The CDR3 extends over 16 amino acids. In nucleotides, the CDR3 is TGTGCCAGCAGCCAAAACCCGGGACAGGGTTCCTACGAGCAGTACTTC. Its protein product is CASSQNPGQGSYEQYF.

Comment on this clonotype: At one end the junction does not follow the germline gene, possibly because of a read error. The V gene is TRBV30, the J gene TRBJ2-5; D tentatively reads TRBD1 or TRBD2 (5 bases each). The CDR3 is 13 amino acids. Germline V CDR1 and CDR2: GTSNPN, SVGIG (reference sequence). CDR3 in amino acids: CAWSVTGRETKYF. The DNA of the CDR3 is TGTGCCTGGAGTGTAACGGGACGAGAGACCAAGTACTTC.

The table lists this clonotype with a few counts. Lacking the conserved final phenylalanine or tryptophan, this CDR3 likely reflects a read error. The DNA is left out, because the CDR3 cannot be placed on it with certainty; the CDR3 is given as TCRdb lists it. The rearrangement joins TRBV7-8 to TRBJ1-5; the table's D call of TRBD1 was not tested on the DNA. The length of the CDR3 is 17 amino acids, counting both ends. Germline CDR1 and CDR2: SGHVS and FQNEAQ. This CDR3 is CASSLKWAVNSNQPQQL.

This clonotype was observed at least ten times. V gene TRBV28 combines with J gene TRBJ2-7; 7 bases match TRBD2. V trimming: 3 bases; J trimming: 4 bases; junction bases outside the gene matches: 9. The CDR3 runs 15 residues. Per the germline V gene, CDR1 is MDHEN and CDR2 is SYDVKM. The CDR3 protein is CASSFSVTSRYEQYF. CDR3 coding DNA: TGTGCCAGCAGTTTCTCCGTGACTAGCAGGTACGAGCAGTACTTC. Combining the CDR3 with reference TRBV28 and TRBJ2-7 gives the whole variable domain DVKVTQSSRYLVKRTGEKVFLECVQDMDHENMFWYRQDPGLGLRLIYFSYDVKMKEKGDIPEGYSVSREKKERFSLILESASTNQTSMYLCASSFSVTSRYEQYFGPGTRLTVT.

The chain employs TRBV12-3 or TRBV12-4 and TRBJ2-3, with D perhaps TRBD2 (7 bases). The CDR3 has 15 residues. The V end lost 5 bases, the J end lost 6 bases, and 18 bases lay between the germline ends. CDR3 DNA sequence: TGTGCCAGCAGTCCACGGGGGGCCTTGGCGGATACGCAGTATTTT. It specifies CASSPRGALADTQYF.

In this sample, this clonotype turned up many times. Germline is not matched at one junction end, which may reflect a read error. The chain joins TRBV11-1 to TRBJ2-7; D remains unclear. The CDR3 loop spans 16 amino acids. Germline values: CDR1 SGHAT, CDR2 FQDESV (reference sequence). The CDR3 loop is CASSPPRKDRSYGQYF. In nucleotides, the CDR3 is TGTGCCAGCAGCCCTCCTAGAAAGGATCGCTCCTACGGGCAGTACTTC.

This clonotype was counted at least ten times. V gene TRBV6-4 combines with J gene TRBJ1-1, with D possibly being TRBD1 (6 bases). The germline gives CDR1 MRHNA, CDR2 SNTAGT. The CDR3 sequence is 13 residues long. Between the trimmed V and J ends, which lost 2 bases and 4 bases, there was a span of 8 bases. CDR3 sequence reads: CASSDLRGTEAFF. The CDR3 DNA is TGTGCCAGCAGTGACCTCAGGGGCACTGAAGCTTTCTTT.

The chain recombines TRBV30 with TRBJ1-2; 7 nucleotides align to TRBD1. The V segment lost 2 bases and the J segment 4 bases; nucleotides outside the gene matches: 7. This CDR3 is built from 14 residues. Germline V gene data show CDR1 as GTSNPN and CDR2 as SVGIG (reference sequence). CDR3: CAWSIEGTAYGYTF. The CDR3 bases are TGTGCCTGGAGTATCGAAGGGACAGCCTATGGCTACACCTTC.